This entry describes one TCR beta chain. No antigen is known for it. These data are taken from a study of T cells after yellow fever vaccination. General study results and limits: Booster sampling recovered most clones from primary vaccination (around 97% CD4, over 75% CD8).

TCRdb processed the 5' RACE reads anew with MiXCR; each CDR3 protein has one entry. Altogether 200,000 to 300,000 distinct CDR3 sequences are present, 6.9% being singletons, with the ten largest covering around 0.9%. Germline CDR1 DFQATT, CDR2 SNEGSKA (reference sequence). The CDR3 runs 13 residues. The trim removed 6 bases at V and 8 bases at J, leaving 12 bases unmatched. This TCR derives from a man under 40 who received the YFV17D yellow fever vaccine. Sequencing used CD4+ T cells sorted from PBMCs, obtained 15 days after the yellow fever booster vaccination. The rearrangement links TRBV20-1 to TRBJ1-2, with TRBD1 matching over 7 bases. The CDR3 reads CSARTLTGLGYTF. CDR3 DNA: TGCAGTGCCCGAACCTTGACAGGGCTCGGCTACACCTTC.